This TCR beta chain was identified during a study of OX40 agonist ivuxolimab in advanced cancers. Findings of the study overall: Circulating CD4+ and CD8+ T cells showed clonal expansion by week 6 at 0.1 to 3.0 mg/kg.

It was autoimmune disease history or systemic immunosuppression that excluded patients. Baseline, cycle 4 day 1, and cycle 7 day 1 were the blood sampling points. Clones were read by immunoSEQ multiplex PCR, and TCRdb kept only the in-frame ones, dropping some. The top ten hold less than 0.65% of the sample, which has 30,000 to 40,000 clones, around 89% seen once. The germline V gene encodes CDR1 KGHSH and CDR2 LQKENI. Between the trimmed V and J ends, which lost 0 bases and 8 bases, there was a span of 19 bases. The CDR3 is made up of 16 amino acids. This clone was picked up one time. Its specificity is not known.

This receptor was obtained from an adult with an advanced solid tumor such as melanoma, head and neck, liver or kidney cancer. The rearrangement uses TRBV18 and TRBJ1-2; a possible D gene is TRBD1 (6 bases). Sequencing was performed on CD4+ or CD8+ T cells sorted from blood, taken in a trial of the OX40 agonist ivuxolimab. The CDR3 DNA reads TGTGCCAGCTCACCACCGGGCGGGGGCACGGTAAGCGGCTACACCTTC. As protein: CASSPPGGGTVSGYTF.